These 25 T cell receptor beta chains were sequenced from one sample in a study of T cell repertoires in cytomegalovirus infection. TCRdb ran MiXCR on the reads and lists one entry per CDR3 protein. The profile shows about half a million distinct CDR3 sequences, approximately 46% of them singletons. No antigen has been identified for these receptors. Sequenced material: cultured PBMCs, taken from culture after CMV antigen stimulation. The receptors originated from a human donor in good health (CMV status not recorded). Some clones in this sample may be carry-over from other donors' samples.

The sample holds one count of this clonotype. The genes are TRBV20-1 and TRBJ1-5; 10 bases are shared with TRBD1. J gave up 2 bases and V 5 bases, and 6 bases lay outside the gene matches. The CDR3 has 15 amino acids. Germline V gives CDR1 DFQATT, CDR2 SNEGSKA (reference sequence). For the CDR3, the DNA is TGCAGTGCTGAGACAGGGGGCGCGGGCAATCAGCCCCAGCATTTT. It codes for CSAETGGAGNQPQHF.

The V and J genes are TRBV6-2 or TRBV6-3 and TRBJ2-1, with D uncertain. This CDR3 is built from 11 residues. Trimming stripped 0 bases from V and 8 bases from J, with 2 bases between. Germline CDR1 MNHEY, CDR2 SVGEGT. Written as DNA, the CDR3 is TGTGCCAGCAGTTACTCGTATGAGCAGTTCTTC. Protein product: CASSYSYEQFF.

There are a few counts of this clonotype. The CDR3 region has the DNA TGTGCCAGCAGCCCACGACAGGGACTATACCAAGAGACCCAGTACTTC. Translating it yields CASSPRQGLYQETQYF. This rearrangement joins TRBV7-9 to TRBJ2-5; D is perhaps TRBD1 or TRBD2 (7 bases each). CDR3 length: 16 residues. The germline V and J ends were trimmed by 5 bases and 0 bases, with 16 bases remaining between them. Germline-derived CDR1 and CDR2 are SEHNR and FQNEAQ (reference sequence).

The gene calls are TRBV28 and TRBJ2-5, with D hard to call. Between the trimmed V and J ends, which lost 3 bases and 5 bases, there was a span of 16 bases. This CDR3 is built from 15 residues. Germline V gives CDR1 MDHEN, CDR2 SYDVKM. The CDR3 nucleotides read TGTGCCAGCAGTTTCGTGGTCTCATCTGGGGAGACCCAGTACTTC. This gives the protein CASSFVVSSGETQYF.

The CDR3 loop reads CASSLEAGGSTGELFF. As DNA, the CDR3 is TGTGCCAGCAGCTTGGAGGCAGGGGGCTCCACCGGGGAGCTGTTTTTT. The V gene is TRBV7-4, the J gene TRBJ2-2; TRBD1 matches at 8 bases. Germline V gene data show CDR1 as SGHVT and CDR2 as SQSDAQ. J lost 4 bases, V lost 3 bases, and 7 bases had no gene match. The CDR3 sequence is 16 residues long.

There are a few counts of this clonotype. The rearrangement links TRBV7-4 to TRBJ2-7; D call uncertain. Trimming took 5 bases from V and 3 from J, leaving 11 bases between them. The germline V gene has CDR1 SGHVT and CDR2 SQSDAQ. The CDR3 is 13 residues long. DNA for the CDR3: TGTGCCAGCAGCCCAGGACGGAGCTACGAGCAGTACTTC. Its protein product is CASSPGRSYEQYF. Using reference TRBV7-4 and TRBJ2-7 for the parts outside the CDR3, the full variable domain is GAGVSQSPRYKVAKRGRDVALRCDSISGHVTLYWYRQTLGQGSEVLTYSQSDAQRDKSGRPSGRFSAERPERSVSTLKIQRTEQGDSAVYLCASSPGRSYEQYFGPGTRLTVT.

This clonotype turned up a few times. V gene TRBV7-2 combines with J gene TRBJ2-2; TRBD1 matches at 9 bases. Germline CDR1 SGHTA, CDR2 FQGNSA. V was pared by 4 bases and J by 7 bases, with 4 bases of the junction left unmatched. The CDR3 is made up of 14 amino acids. The CDR3 bases are TGTGCCAGCAGCTACCGGACAGGGGTCGGGGAGCTGTTTTTT. Its protein is CASSYRTGVGELFF.

The CDR3 nucleotides read TGTGCCAGCAGCTATTATTTGGGGAGCTCTGGAAACACCATATATTTT. Translating it yields CASSYYLGSSGNTIYF. V and J are TRBV7-2 and TRBJ1-3, with D uncertain. V lost 4 bases, J lost 0 bases, and 13 bases lay in between. CDR1 and CDR2 from the germline V gene are SGHTA and FQGNSA. This CDR3 spans 16 amino acids.

The chain is built from TRBV15 and TRBJ1-3; a possible D gene is TRBD1 (5 bases). Germline V gene lookup returns CDR1 LNHNV and CDR2 YYDKDF (reference sequence). This CDR3 comprises 17 residues. Trimming pared 3 bases from V and 3 bases from J, leaving 18 bases between. DNA for the CDR3: TGTGCCACCAGCAGGGGAAGAGGGACTTGGGGTGGAAACACCATATATTTT. Protein: CATSRGRGTWGGNTIYF.

This clonotype has more than one count but fewer than ten. This chain connects TRBV7-2 to TRBJ2-7; D unclear. V dropped 5 bases and J dropped 3 bases, with 5 bases sitting between them. CDR3 size: 11 residues. Germline CDR1 SGHTA, CDR2 FQGNSA. CDR3 sequence (DNA): TGTGCCAGCAGCGCCCACTACGAGCAGTACTTC. Its translation is CASSAHYEQYF.

This rearrangement joins TRBV7-8 to TRBJ2-2, with TRBD1 identical over 8 bases. V dropped 5 bases and J dropped 3; count of bases not matched to a gene: 5. Germline CDR1 SGHVS, CDR2 FQNEAQ. This CDR3 spans 15 amino acids. The CDR3 DNA reads TGTGCCAGCAGCCGTGACAGGGGATACACCGGGGAGCTGTTTTTT. Amino acid sequence: CASSRDRGYTGELFF. Together with reference TRBV7-8 and TRBJ2-2, the CDR3 gives the full variable domain: GAGVSQSPRYKVAKRGQDVALRCDPISGHVSLFWYQQALGQGPEFLTYFQNEAQLDKSGLPSDRFFAERPEGSVSTLKIQRTQQEDSAVYLCASSRDRGYTGELFFGEGSRLTVL.

This rearrangement joins TRBV28 to TRBJ2-1; D not certain. CDR3 length: 12 residues. Trimming shortened V by 4 bases and J by 8 bases, and 9 bases separated the two germline ends. Per germline, CDR1 MDHEN and CDR2 SYDVKM. The CDR3 DNA sequence: TGTGCCAGCAGTTATAGGTCCTATGAGCAGTTCTTC. It codes for CASSYRSYEQFF. Supplemented by reference TRBV28 and TRBJ2-1, the full variable domain reads DVKVTQSSRYLVKRTGEKVFLECVQDMDHENMFWYRQDPGLGLRLIYFSYDVKMKEKGDIPEGYSVSREKKERFSLILESASTNQTSMYLCASSYRSYEQFFGPGTRLTVL.

In this sample, this clonotype turned up many times. The chain joins TRBV7-2 to TRBJ2-3; D unresolved. The germline CDR1 and CDR2 sequences are SGHTA and FQGNSA. V was trimmed by 1 base and J by 2 bases, leaving 1 base between them. The CDR3 contains 12 residues. Here the CDR3 DNA reads TGTGCCAGCAGCTTAGACACAGATACGCAGTATTTT. As protein: CASSLDTDTQYF.

This clonotype was seen at least ten times. The genes are TRBV7-6 and TRBJ1-2; D remains ambiguous. The CDR3 is 13 amino acids. Germline V gives CDR1 SGHVS, CDR2 FNYEAQ. Trimming stripped 5 bases from V and 4 bases from J, with 11 bases between. CDR3 nucleotide sequence: TGTGCCAGCAGCCGAAGGGCGCTCTATGGCTACACCTTC. This encodes CASSRRALYGYTF.

V is TRBV6-5 and J is TRBJ1-1; D perhaps matches TRBD1 (6 bases). V shed 5 bases and J shed 5 bases, with 15 bases lying between them. The CDR3 has 14 residues. The germline V gene has CDR1 MNHEY and CDR2 SVGAGI. The CDR3 region is CASSISTGMTEAFF. CDR3 DNA sequence: TGTGCCAGCAGTATTAGCACAGGGATGACTGAAGCTTTCTTT.

This clonotype was detected a few times. This chain connects TRBV7-9 to TRBJ2-2; 9 bases map to TRBD1. This CDR3 contains 15 residues. Germline CDR1 and CDR2: SEHNR and FQNEAQ (reference sequence). With 5 bases clipped from V and 4 bases from J, the junction kept 5 bases outside the gene matches. CDR3 amino acids: CASSLQGAATGELFF. CDR3 DNA: TGTGCCAGCAGCCTACAGGGGGCGGCCACCGGGGAGCTGTTTTTT.

CDR3 bases: TGTGCCAGTAGTAAGGCAGGGGGGAGTTACAATGAGCAGTTCTTC. Amino acid sequence: CASSKAGGSYNEQFF. V usage is TRBV19 and J usage is TRBJ2-1, with D possibly matching TRBD1 (7 bases). The CDR3 covers 15 residues. Germline CDR1 is LNHDA and CDR2 is SQIVND (reference sequence). V was clipped by 4 bases and J by 4 bases, with 14 bases between them.

This chain joins TRBV7-6 and TRBJ2-5; TRBD2 matches 9 bases. There are 15 residues in the CDR3. J gave up 3 bases and V 5 bases, and 7 bases lay outside the gene matches. Germline CDR1 reads SGHVS; CDR2 reads FNYEAQ. The CDR3 nucleotides are TGTGCCAGCAGCCTGAGTATAGCGGGAGAAGAGACCCAGTACTTC. It encodes CASSLSIAGEETQYF.

The chain has TRBV7-8 and TRBJ1-4; D gene ambiguous. This CDR3 comprises 14 residues. Germline CDR1 is SGHVS and CDR2 is FQNEAQ. V lost 4 bases to trimming and J lost 0 bases, with 6 bases between them. In DNA form, the CDR3 reads TGTGCCAGCAGCTCAGATCCAACTAATGAAAAACTGTTTTTT. Protein product: CASSSDPTNEKLFF.

V is TRBV7-2 and J is TRBJ2-7; 9 bases agree with TRBD2. Losses at the gene ends were 3 bases for V and 5 bases for J; bases not matched to a gene: 5. The CDR3 runs to 14 residues. Per the germline V gene, CDR1 is SGHTA and CDR2 is FQGNSA. The CDR3 DNA sequence: TGTGCCAGCAGCTTTGTAGCGGGAGACGACGAGCAGTACTTC. Protein sequence: CASSFVAGDDEQYF.

This sequence joins TRBV4-1 and TRBJ1-2; 11 bases align to TRBD1. J gave up 2 bases and V 3 bases, and 11 bases lay outside the gene matches. Germline V gene sequence: CDR1 MGHRA, CDR2 YSYEKL. The CDR3 length is 18 residues. CDR3 amino acids: CASSQLRDRTGGNYGYTF. CDR3 in DNA: TGCGCCAGCAGCCAGCTAAGGGATCGGACAGGGGGCAACTATGGCTACACCTTC.

This chain uses TRBV4-2 with TRBJ1-2; 7 nucleotides align to TRBD1. The CDR3 is 17 amino acids. The germline CDR1 and CDR2 sequences are LGHNA and YNFKEQ. With V trimmed by 0 bases and J by 3 bases, 10 bases remained unmatched. DNA for the CDR3: TGTGCCAGCAGCCAAGATTTTTCGGGGGGACAGTACTATGGCTACACCTTC. Translation: CASSQDFSGGQYYGYTF.

The genes are TRBV29-1 and TRBJ2-7; no reliable D call. Germline loops: CDR1 SQVTM, CDR2 ANQGSEA. The CDR3 contains 13 residues. V lost 5 bases and J lost 6, with 17 bases in between. The CDR3 loop is CSVQSTFTSEQYF. Here the CDR3 DNA reads TGCAGCGTTCAATCGACCTTCACGAGCGAGCAGTACTTC.

The chain carries TRBV11-2 and TRBJ1-5; no firm D call. Per the germline V gene, CDR1 is SGHAT and CDR2 is FQNNGV. Trimming took 1 base from V and 7 from J, leaving 8 bases between them. The CDR3 has 13 amino acids. CDR3: CASSLAEWQPQHF. The DNA for the CDR3 is TGTGCCAGCAGCTTAGCCGAGTGGCAGCCCCAGCATTTT.

V gene TRBV10-3 combines with J gene TRBJ2-1, with TRBD1 identical over 7 bases. J was trimmed by 5 bases and V by 5 bases; bases with no gene match: 9. Looked up from germline, CDR1 is ENHRY and CDR2 is SYGVKD. The CDR3 is made up of 15 amino acids. CDR3 region: CAISLNRDRDNEQFF. In DNA, the CDR3 is TGTGCCATCAGTCTCAACCGGGACAGAGACAATGAGCAGTTCTTC.